This T cell receptor beta chain emerged from a study of Graves' ophthalmopathy and Graves' hyperthyroidism. Findings and caveats of the study: Clonotypes were expanded in thyroid at above 0.001 frequency, and most also appeared in blood.

This CDR3 has 15 amino acids. CDR1 MDHEN and CDR2 SYDVKM come from the germline V gene. V shed 2 bases, J shed 4 bases, and the junction held 3 bases outside the gene matches. For this clonotype: Antigen specificity is unknown.

The study amplified TCR beta CDR3 regions using RNA transcripts. HTBI primers primed a first-round RT-PCR, and a second-round multiplex PCR followed. MiXCR, applied by TCRdb to the multiplex PCR reads, yields one record per CDR3 protein. The sample holds 400,000 to 500,000 distinct CDR3 sequences, approximately 21% seen once. This sequence was found in a woman between 18 and 29 years old with stable Graves' hyperthyroidism. The specimen was peripheral blood. V and J are TRBV28 and TRBJ1-5, with TRBD1 matching 9 bases. The chain's CDR3 is CASSLGGQGNQPQHF. CDR3 bases: TGTGCCAGCAGTTTAGGGGGACAGGGTAATCAGCCCCAGCATTTT.